This T cell receptor beta chain emerged from a study of blood T cell repertoires in COVID-19. Study in general: Spain, Italy and the United States supplied samples that represented acute and convalescent COVID-19.

The study drew participants aged about 18 to 89 years from around 24 US areas. Before being deemed recovered, Cohort 3 donors had two negative PCRs, clearance, or symptom resolution. The junction had 9 bases not matched to a gene; V was cut back by 7 bases and J by 7 bases. The CDR3 runs 14 residues. Germline assignment: CDR1 SQVTM and CDR2 ANQGSEA. Under the authors' procedure: Amplification of reference gene primers provided the estimated nucleated cell counts. The table came from immunoSEQ multiplex PCR; TCRdb's copy has only in-frame clones and leaves some out. V and J calls and clone size are as listed in that table; D and trimming were resolved from the DNA. The data show over 150,000 clones, with 80% to 90% seen just once and roughly 9% held by the top ten.

This receptor was taken from a woman aged 18-29 years who had recovered from COVID-19. This chain uses TRBV29-1 with TRBJ2-2, with 10 nucleotides matching TRBD1. Sequencing used PBMCs or T cells enriched from blood (not recorded which). The CDR3 DNA reads as TGCAGCGCCCGCGGACAGGGGGTTGGCGGGGAGCTGTTTTTT. It is translated as CSARGQGVGGELFF.